Below are 14 T cell receptor beta chains sequenced from a single sample in a study of T cell responses to AZD1222 COVID-19 vaccine. Assay: immunoSEQ multiplex PCR; the TCRdb copy retains only in-frame clones and omits some. The sample records 68,000 or so clones, 60% to 85% being singletons. The starting material was peripheral blood, obtained on day 0 of AZD1222 vaccination. The source is an adult in good health.

This rearrangement joins TRBV4-1 to TRBJ2-5; 11 bases line up with TRBD2. The end of the DNA is better explained by TRBJ2-7, so the J call may be wrong. The CDR3 length is 15 residues. Germline CDR1 and CDR2: MGHRA and YSYEKL. CDR3 sequence: CASSQGGTSGYEQYF. In DNA, the CDR3 is TGCGCCAGCAGCCAAGGAGGGACTAGCGGTTACGAGCAGTACTTC.

This chain joins TRBV9 and TRBJ1-1; 7 bases are a match to TRBD1. Trimming removed 4 bases from V and 4 bases from J; junction bases left unmatched: 10. The CDR3 is 15 residues long. Germline V gives CDR1 SGDLS, CDR2 YYNGEE. The CDR3 sequence: CASSPTPGGSTEAFF. DNA of the CDR3: TGTGCCAGCAGCCCAACTCCAGGGGGTTCCACTGAAGCTTTCTTT.

The CDR3 region has the DNA TGTGCCAGCAGTTACTCGCTGGCAGCTATTCAGCCCCAGCATTTT. It translates to CASSYSLAAIQPQHF. The V and J genes are TRBV6-5 and TRBJ1-5; D is ambiguous. The CDR3 loop spans 15 amino acids. Germline assignment: CDR1 MNHEY and CDR2 SVGAGI. V was trimmed by 0 bases and J by 6 bases, leaving 12 bases between them.

The chain is built from TRBV5-1 and TRBJ2-1; perhaps D is TRBD1 or TRBD2 (6 bases each). The CDR3 sequence is 13 residues long. The V gene lost 6 bases and the J gene lost 9 bases, with 16 bases spanning the gap. The germline gives CDR1 SGHRS, CDR2 YFSETQ. The CDR3 loop is CASTRSGAVEQFF. In DNA form, the CDR3 reads TGCGCCAGCACCCGATCGGGGGCGGTTGAGCAGTTCTTC.

This clone was seen a few times. This chain links TRBV2 with TRBJ1-6; 7 nucleotides align to TRBD1. The CDR3 runs to 17 residues. Germline-derived CDR1 and CDR2 are SNHLY and FYNNEI. Trimming at V came to 10 bases and at J to 4 bases, leaving 16 bases not matched to a gene. The CDR3 reads CAIKHHRGPLYNSPLHF. The CDR3, as DNA: TGTGCCATAAAACACCACAGGGGCCCATTATATAATTCACCCCTCCACTTT.

The rearrangement links TRBV29-1 to TRBJ1-1, with D tentatively TRBD1 (5 bases). The V end lost 1 base, the J end lost 7 bases, and 16 bases lay between the germline ends. The CDR3 is 14 amino acids. The germline CDR1 and CDR2 sequences are SQVTM and ANQGSEA. The CDR3 loop is CSVEVPGIMGEAFF. CDR3 DNA sequence: TGCAGCGTTGAAGTCCCAGGGATAATGGGTGAAGCTTTCTTT.

The rearrangement uses TRBV19 and TRBJ2-2; TRBD1 might be the D (6 bases). Trimming cost V 4 bases and J 4 bases, with 16 bases left between them. There are 16 residues in the CDR3. Germline lookup yields CDR1 LNHDA and CDR2 SQIVND (reference sequence). The CDR3 nucleotides are TGTGCCAGTAGTAGGTTGGCAGGGGCAGGCACCGGGGAGCTGTTTTTT. Translated: CASSRLAGAGTGELFF.

The rearrangement links TRBV6-2 or TRBV6-3 to TRBJ1-2; D is uncertain. Germline V gene lookup returns CDR1 MNHEY and CDR2 SVGEGT. This CDR3 has 16 residues. Trimming left V 2 bases short and J 3 bases short, with 16 bases between. CDR3 sequence (DNA): TGTGCCAGCAGTTACGCGCCAACTTTTAGGCACTATGGCTACACCTTC. This sequence encodes CASSYAPTFRHYGYTF.

This chain links TRBV2 with TRBJ2-7; 7 nucleotides match TRBD2. This CDR3 is 11 amino acids long. Trimming cost V 10 bases and J 6 bases; bases outside gene matches: 6. Looked up from germline, CDR1 is SNHLY and CDR2 is FYNNEI. CDR3 protein: CATGRGSEQYF. CDR3 DNA sequence: TGTGCCACCGGGCGGGGGAGCGAGCAGTACTTC.

This sequence joins TRBV5-4 and TRBJ1-1, with 7 positions matching TRBD1. The length of the CDR3 is 15 residues. The V segment lost 4 bases and the J segment 1 base; nucleotides outside the gene matches: 7. Per germline, CDR1 SGHNT and CDR2 YYREEE (reference sequence). DNA for the CDR3: TGTGCCAGCAGCCTCACCGGGACAGAGAACACTGAAGCTTTCTTT. Its translation: CASSLTGTENTEAFF.

The V and J genes are TRBV13 and TRBJ2-6; D is possibly TRBD1 or TRBD2 (6 bases each). This CDR3 is 15 amino acids long. V lost 5 bases, J lost 4 bases, and 12 bases lay in between. CDR1 and CDR2 (germline): PRHDT, FYEKMQ (reference sequence). The CDR3 loop reads CASSQMGGGANVLTF. In DNA form, the CDR3 reads TGTGCCAGCAGCCAGATGGGGGGCGGGGCCAACGTCCTGACTTTC.

The chain carries TRBV9 and TRBJ1-6, with D maybe TRBD1 (6 bases). The CDR3 runs 17 residues. Germline values: CDR1 SGDLS, CDR2 YYNGEE. V shed 2 bases and J shed 5 bases, with 17 bases lying between them. The CDR3 loop reads CASSVEPTGQHNSPLHF. The CDR3, as DNA: TGTGCCAGCAGCGTCGAACCTACGGGACAACATAATTCACCCCTCCACTTT.

The CDR3 loop is CASSFGLNQPQHF. For the CDR3, the DNA is TGTGCCAGTAGTTTTGGGCTCAATCAGCCCCAGCATTTT. This chain uses TRBV19 with TRBJ1-5; D remains ambiguous. V was clipped by 5 bases and J by 3 bases, with 8 bases between them. The germline gives CDR1 LNHDA, CDR2 SQIVND (reference sequence). CDR3 length equals 13 residues.

This clone was detected a few times. CDR3 nucleotide sequence: TGCGCCAGCAGCTTTCCCGGGGGGCTTAGCGAGCAGTACTTC. It translates to CASSFPGGLSEQYF. This chain links TRBV5-1 with TRBJ2-7; D may be TRBD2 (7 bases). The CDR3 is 14 residues long. Germline assignment: CDR1 SGHRS and CDR2 YFSETQ. Trimming removed 2 bases at V and 6 bases at J, with 15 bases between. The complete variable domain, with remaining parts taken from reference TRBV5-1 and TRBJ2-7, reads KAGVTQTPRYLIKTRGQQVTLSCSPISGHRSVSWYQQTPGQGLQFLFEYFSETQRNKGNFPGRFSGRQFSNSRSEMNVSTLELGDSALYLCASSFPGGLSEQYFGPGTRLTVT.